The 9 T cell receptor beta chains in this list originate from one sample, sequenced in a study of CD8 T cells in Susac syndrome. RNA was extracted with the RNeasy kit, and a quantity of roughly 0.45 to 1 ug was reverse transcribed using random hexamers. TCRdb re-called the immunoSEQ multiplex PCR reads through MiXCR, storing one row per CDR3 protein. This table holds approximately 160,000 distinct CDR3 sequences, around 95% found once. Material for sequencing was CD4+ T cells from PBMCs. These receptors were obtained from a human donor in good health.

This chain joins TRBV20-1 and TRBJ1-2; D call uncertain. The CDR3 loop spans 13 amino acids. The V gene lost 6 bases and the J gene lost 2 bases, with 13 bases spanning the gap. Looked up from germline, CDR1 is DFQATT and CDR2 is SNEGSKA (reference sequence). In DNA, the CDR3 is TGCAGTGCCAGTACCGGCCAAAACTATGGCTACACCTTC. Residues: CSASTGQNYGYTF.

V is TRBV12-3 or TRBV12-4 and J is TRBJ2-6, with 7 bases aligning to TRBD1. J gave up 1 base and V 6 bases, and 9 bases lay outside the gene matches. This CDR3 is built from 17 residues. The CDR3 loop is CASSPHLTGSGANVLTF. The CDR3 coding sequence is TGTGCCAGCAGCCCCCACCTGACAGGGTCTGGGGCCAACGTCCTGACTTTC.

This clonotype appeared once. This chain links TRBV9 with TRBJ1-2; 8 nucleotides agree with TRBD1. With V trimmed by 3 bases and J by 4 bases, 8 bases remained unmatched. Germline V gene lookup returns CDR1 SGDLS and CDR2 YYNGEE. The CDR3 covers 15 residues. The CDR3 loop reads CASSARQGMGYGYTF. DNA for the CDR3: TGTGCCAGCAGCGCTAGACAGGGGATGGGCTATGGCTACACCTTC.

CDR3 DNA sequence: TGTGCCAGCGGGCGGGGGGACCGACGGGAGACCCAGTACTTC. Translating gives CASGRGDRRETQYF. The rearrangement joins TRBV7-2 to TRBJ2-5, with TRBD2 identical over 8 bases. Germline assignment: CDR1 SGHTA and CDR2 FQGNSA. V shed 8 bases and J 5 bases; nucleotides not matched to a gene: 10. The CDR3 is 14 residues long.

This clonotype was observed a few times. The rearrangement joins TRBV6-1 to TRBJ2-6; no clear D. The CDR3 consists of 12 residues. Germline V lookup: CDR1 MNHNS, CDR2 SASEGT. V was cut by 5 bases and J by 9 bases, with 8 bases left in between. CDR3 DNA: TGTGCCAGCAGTCTGCGGCTCAACGTCCTGACTTTC. Protein sequence: CASSLRLNVLTF.

This chain connects TRBV7-9 to TRBJ1-2; D not resolved. Per the germline V gene, CDR1 is SEHNR and CDR2 is FQNEAQ (reference sequence). V dropped 5 bases and J dropped 8 bases, with 12 bases sitting between them. The CDR3 contains 12 residues. The CDR3 loop reads CASSREEIGYTF. The CDR3 DNA reads TGTGCCAGCAGCCGAGAAGAGATAGGCTACACCTTC.

The chain has TRBV9 and TRBJ1-6; tentatively, D is TRBD1 (5 bases). Germline CDR1 reads SGDLS; CDR2 reads YYNGEE. The length of the CDR3 is 14 residues. The ends were cut back, 9 bases at V and 7 bases at J, with 17 bases in the middle. CDR3 residues: CATSAGQSNSPLHF. In DNA, the CDR3 is TGTGCCACCTCGGCGGGGCAGTCCAATTCACCCCTCCACTTT.

The chain has TRBV7-2 and TRBJ2-3; a weak D match, TRBD2 (5 bases). V was shortened by 2 bases and J by 5 bases, with 14 bases between the two germline ends. Germline V CDR1 and CDR2: SGHTA, FQGNSA. This CDR3 comprises 15 residues. The CDR3 region is CASSLNPLAQDTQYF. Here the CDR3 DNA reads TGTGCCAGCAGCTTAAATCCCCTAGCCCAAGATACGCAGTATTTT.

The chain links TRBV7-9 to TRBJ1-2; weak D call: TRBD1 (5 bases). Trimming removed 5 bases from V and 2 bases from J, with 9 bases in between. Germline-derived CDR1 and CDR2 are SEHNR and FQNEAQ (reference sequence). This CDR3 region has 13 residues. Here the CDR3 reads CASSRGPNYGYTF. The CDR3, as DNA: TGTGCCAGCAGCCGGGGACCCAACTATGGCTACACCTTC.